This TCR beta chain was identified during a study of blood T cell repertoires in COVID-19. This clone was detected a few times. The germline CDR1 and CDR2 sequences are LGHNA and YSLEER. The CDR3 consists of 15 residues. The V gene end was trimmed by 3 bases and the J gene end by 3 bases; junction bases not matched to a gene: 7. Data came from immunoSEQ multiplex PCR; TCRdb stores just in-frame clones and leaves some out. The sample has 200,000 to 250,000 clones, around 88% seen once. V is TRBV4-3 and J is TRBJ2-7; 8 nucleotides agree with TRBD1. Sequenced input: peripheral blood. This receptor was taken from a young woman with COVID-19, enrolled during active disease. CDR3 protein: CASSHGTGPLYEQYF. CDR3 bases: TGCGCCAGCAGCCACGGGACAGGCCCCCTCTACGAGCAGTACTTC.